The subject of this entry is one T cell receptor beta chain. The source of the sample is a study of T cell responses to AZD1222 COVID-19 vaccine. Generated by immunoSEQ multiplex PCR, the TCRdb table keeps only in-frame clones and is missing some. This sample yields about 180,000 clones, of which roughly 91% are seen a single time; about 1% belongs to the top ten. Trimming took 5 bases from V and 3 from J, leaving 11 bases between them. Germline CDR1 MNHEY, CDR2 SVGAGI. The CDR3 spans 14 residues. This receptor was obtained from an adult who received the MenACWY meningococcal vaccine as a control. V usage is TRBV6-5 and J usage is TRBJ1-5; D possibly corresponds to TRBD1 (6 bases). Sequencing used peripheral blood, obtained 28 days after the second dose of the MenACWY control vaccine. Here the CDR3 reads CASSTGGANQPQHF. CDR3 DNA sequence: TGTGCCAGCAGTACGGGGGGCGCCAATCAGCCCCAGCATTTT.